This is a list of T cell receptor beta chains from one sample in a study of CD8+ T cells in alopecia areata. TCRdb's table, derived via immunoSEQ multiplex PCR, lists solely in-frame clones and lacks some. The table has roughly 250,000 clones, approximately 61% seen once. Sequencing used CD4+ T cells sorted from blood, obtained at week 0. The receptors were gathered from a human donor with alopecia areata. Each CDR3 is given with its conserved first and last residue. Fields, in order: V gene, J gene, clone size, D gene, CDR3 protein, CDR3 DNA. A D gene is named only where the DNA matches it firmly. Clone size is stated in some rows and not others, as once, few, many or a class when expanded.

v_call: TRBV29-1; j_call: TRBJ1-2; clone_size: .; d_call: .; cdr3_aa: CSVVRHNYGYTF; cdr3_nt: TGCAGCGTTGTCCGCCACAACTATGGCTACACCTTC
v_call: TRBV29-1; j_call: TRBJ2-2; clone_size: .; d_call: TRBD1; cdr3_aa: CSVRTAVTGKLFF; cdr3_nt: TGCAGCGTTAGGACTGCAGTGACAGGGAAACTGTTTTTT
v_call: TRBV11-2; j_call: TRBJ2-1; clone_size: .; d_call: .; cdr3_aa: CASSGSGLANEQFF; cdr3_nt: TGTGCCAGCAGCGGGAGTGGTCTAGCCAATGAGCAGTTCTTC
v_call: TRBV25-1; j_call: TRBJ2-3; clone_size: .; d_call: .; cdr3_aa: CASSDPGRPSTDTQYF; cdr3_nt: TGTGCCAGCAGTGATCCTGGGCGCCCTAGCACAGATACGCAGTATTTT
v_call: TRBV7-9; j_call: TRBJ2-7; clone_size: .; d_call: .; cdr3_aa: CASTRGYEQYF; cdr3_nt: TGTGCCAGCACCCGGGGTTACGAGCAGTACTTC
v_call: TRBV25-1; j_call: TRBJ1-3; clone_size: .; d_call: .; cdr3_aa: CASSESHGLRNTIYF; cdr3_nt: TGTGCCAGCAGTGAATCTCACGGTCTTAGAAACACCATATATTTT
v_call: TRBV7-2; j_call: TRBJ2-7; clone_size: .; d_call: TRBD1; cdr3_aa: CASSGDRLSYEQYF; cdr3_nt: TGTGCCAGCAGCGGGGACAGATTGTCCTACGAGCAGTACTTC
v_call: TRBV30; j_call: TRBJ1-2; clone_size: once; d_call: TRBD1; cdr3_aa: CAWSVQGAGRYYGYTF; cdr3_nt: TGTGCCTGGAGTGTACAGGGGGCAGGAAGATACTATGGCTACACCTTC
v_call: TRBV27; j_call: TRBJ1-2; clone_size: .; d_call: .; cdr3_aa: CASSSLDSSNYGYTF; cdr3_nt: TGTGCCAGCAGTTCATTGGACAGTTCTAACTATGGCTACACCTTC
v_call: TRBV29-1; j_call: TRBJ2-6; clone_size: .; d_call: .; cdr3_aa: CSVDSGSPGANVLTF; cdr3_nt: TGCAGCGTTGATTCAGGCTCGCCTGGGGCCAACGTCCTGACTTTC
v_call: TRBV7-2; j_call: TRBJ2-1; clone_size: few; d_call: TRBD2; cdr3_aa: CASSMSGGSYNEQFF; cdr3_nt: TGTGCCAGCAGCATGAGCGGGGGATCCTACAATGAGCAGTTCTTC
v_call: TRBV9; j_call: TRBJ2-1; clone_size: .; d_call: .; cdr3_aa: CASSPGLEQFF; cdr3_nt: TGTGCCAGCAGCCCAGGACTAGAGCAGTTCTTC